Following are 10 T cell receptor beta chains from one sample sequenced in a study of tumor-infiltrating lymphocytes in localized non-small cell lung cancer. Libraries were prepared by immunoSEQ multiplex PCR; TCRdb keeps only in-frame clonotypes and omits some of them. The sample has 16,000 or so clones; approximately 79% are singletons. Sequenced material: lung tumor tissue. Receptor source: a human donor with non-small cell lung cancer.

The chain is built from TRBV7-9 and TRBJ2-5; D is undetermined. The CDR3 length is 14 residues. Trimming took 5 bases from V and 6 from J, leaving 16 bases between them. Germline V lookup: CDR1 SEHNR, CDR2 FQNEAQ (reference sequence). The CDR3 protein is CASSPPGFGKTQYF. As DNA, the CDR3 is TGTGCCAGCAGCCCTCCCGGGTTTGGGAAGACCCAGTACTTC. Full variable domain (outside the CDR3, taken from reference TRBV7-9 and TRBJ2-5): DTGVSQNPRHKITKRGQNVTFRCDPISEHNRLYWYRQTLGQGPEFLTYFQNEAQLEKSRLLSDRFSAERPKGSFSTLEIQRTEQGDSAMYLCASSPPGFGKTQYFGPGTRLLVL.

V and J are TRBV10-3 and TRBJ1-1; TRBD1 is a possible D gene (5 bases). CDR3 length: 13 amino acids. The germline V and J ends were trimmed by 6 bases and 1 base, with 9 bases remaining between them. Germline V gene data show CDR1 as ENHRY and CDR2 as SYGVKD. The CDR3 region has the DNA TGTGCCATCAGCGGGGGTGGGAACACTGAAGCTTTCTTT. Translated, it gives CAISGGGNTEAFF.

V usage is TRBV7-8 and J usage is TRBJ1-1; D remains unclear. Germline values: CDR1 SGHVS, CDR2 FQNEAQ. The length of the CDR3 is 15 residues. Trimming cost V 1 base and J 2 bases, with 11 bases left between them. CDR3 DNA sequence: TGTGCCAGCAGCTTAGTTCCAGGCCCCAACACTGAAGCTTTCTTT. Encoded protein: CASSLVPGPNTEAFF.

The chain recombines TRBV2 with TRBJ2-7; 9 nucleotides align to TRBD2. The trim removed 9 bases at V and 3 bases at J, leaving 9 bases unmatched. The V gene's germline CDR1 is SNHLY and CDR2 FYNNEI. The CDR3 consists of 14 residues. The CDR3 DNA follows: TGTGCCAGAGGACTAGCGCGAAGCCGCTACGAGCAGTACTTC. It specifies CARGLARSRYEQYF. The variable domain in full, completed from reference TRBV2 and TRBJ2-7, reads EPEVTQTPSHQVTQMGQEVILRCVPISNHLYFYWYRQILGQKVEFLVSFYNNEISEKSEIFDDQFSVERPDGSNFTLKIRSTKLEDSAMYFCARGLARSRYEQYFGPGTRLTVT.

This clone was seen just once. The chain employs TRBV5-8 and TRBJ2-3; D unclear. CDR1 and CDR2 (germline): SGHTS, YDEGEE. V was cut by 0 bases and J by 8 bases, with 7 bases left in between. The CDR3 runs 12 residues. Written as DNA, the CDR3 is TGTGCCAGCAGCTTGGCCGTTTTTACGCAGTATTTT. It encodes CASSLAVFTQYF.

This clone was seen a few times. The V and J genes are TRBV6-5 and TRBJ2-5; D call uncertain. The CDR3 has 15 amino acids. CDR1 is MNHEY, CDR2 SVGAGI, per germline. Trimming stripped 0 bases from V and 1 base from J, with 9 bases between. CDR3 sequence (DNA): TGTGCCAGCAGTTACTCCTCCCTCGGCCAAGAGACCCAGTACTTC. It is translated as CASSYSSLGQETQYF.

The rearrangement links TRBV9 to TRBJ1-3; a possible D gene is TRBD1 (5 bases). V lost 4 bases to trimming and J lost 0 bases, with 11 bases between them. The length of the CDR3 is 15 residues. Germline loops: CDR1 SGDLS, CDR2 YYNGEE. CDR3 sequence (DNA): TGTGCCAGCAGCACCCCCGGGGGCTCTGGAAACACCATATATTTT. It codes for CASSTPGGSGNTIYF.

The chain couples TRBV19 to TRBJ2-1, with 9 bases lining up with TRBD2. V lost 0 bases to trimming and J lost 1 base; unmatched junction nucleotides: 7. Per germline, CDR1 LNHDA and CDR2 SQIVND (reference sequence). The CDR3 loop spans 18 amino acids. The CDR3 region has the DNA TGTGCCAGTAGTATAGATAGCGGGAGTTTTACTTCCTACAATGAGCAGTTCTTC. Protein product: CASSIDSGSFTSYNEQFF.

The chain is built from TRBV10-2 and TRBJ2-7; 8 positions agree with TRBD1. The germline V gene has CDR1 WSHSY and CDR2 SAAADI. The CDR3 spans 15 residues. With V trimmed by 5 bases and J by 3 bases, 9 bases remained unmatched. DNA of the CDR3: TGCGCCAGCAGTACACATGGACAGGGTTTCTACGAGCAGTACTTC. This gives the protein CASSTHGQGFYEQYF.

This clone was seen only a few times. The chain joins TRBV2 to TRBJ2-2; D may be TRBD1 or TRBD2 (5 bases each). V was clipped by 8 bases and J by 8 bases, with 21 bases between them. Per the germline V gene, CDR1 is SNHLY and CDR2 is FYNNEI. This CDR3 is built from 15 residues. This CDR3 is CASAEGQVLPGELFF. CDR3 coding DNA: TGTGCCAGCGCAGAGGGGCAGGTCCTACCGGGGGAGCTGTTTTTT.